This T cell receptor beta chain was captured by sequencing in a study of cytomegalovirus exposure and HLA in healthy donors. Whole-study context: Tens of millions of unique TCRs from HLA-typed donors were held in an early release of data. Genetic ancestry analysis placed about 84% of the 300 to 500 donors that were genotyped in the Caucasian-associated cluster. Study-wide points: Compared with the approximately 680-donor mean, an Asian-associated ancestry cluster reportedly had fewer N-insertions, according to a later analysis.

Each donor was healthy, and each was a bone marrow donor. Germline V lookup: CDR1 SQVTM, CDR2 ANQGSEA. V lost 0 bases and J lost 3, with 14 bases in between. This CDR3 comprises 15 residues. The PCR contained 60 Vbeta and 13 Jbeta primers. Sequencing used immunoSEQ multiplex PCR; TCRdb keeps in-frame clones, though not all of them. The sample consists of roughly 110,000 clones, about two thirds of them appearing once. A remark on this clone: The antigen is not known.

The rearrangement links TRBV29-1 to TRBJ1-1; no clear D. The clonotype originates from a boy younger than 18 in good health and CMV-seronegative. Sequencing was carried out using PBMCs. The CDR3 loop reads CSVEDRRFSHTEAFF. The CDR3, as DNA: TGCAGCGTTGAAGATCGTCGTTTCTCCCACACTGAAGCTTTCTTT.